Below are 27 T cell receptor beta chains sequenced from a single sample in a study of CD8 T cells in ankylosing spondylitis. One entry per CDR3 protein results from TCRdb running MiXCR on the 5' RACE reads. Of about 100,000 distinct CDR3 sequences detected, 8.8% appear once; the ten largest clones hold just over 5%. Sequenced: blood, either unsorted or a sorted T cell fraction (not recorded which). Every receptor here comes from a male donor with ankylosing spondylitis or in good health (not recorded which).

In its sample, this clonotype was seen many times. The chain has TRBV5-1 and TRBJ2-3; TRBD1 or TRBD2 may be the D gene (5 bases each). There are 15 residues in the CDR3. Germline CDR1 and CDR2: SGHRS and YFSETQ. V was pared by 0 bases and J by 0 bases, with 8 bases between. In DNA form, the CDR3 reads TGCGCCAGCAGCTTGGAGGGACGTAGCACAGATACGCAGTATTTT. Residues: CASSLEGRSTDTQYF.

This sequence joins TRBV28 and TRBJ1-5; 7 bases map to TRBD1. The germline V gene encodes CDR1 MDHEN and CDR2 SYDVKM. CDR3 length: 15 residues. V trimming: 9 bases; J trimming: 3 bases; junction bases outside the gene matches: 11. The CDR3 is CASKDRDLVNQPQHF. CDR3 nucleotides: TGTGCCAGTAAAGACAGGGATTTGGTCAATCAGCCCCAGCATTTT. Filled out from reference TRBV28 and TRBJ1-5, the complete variable domain reads DVKVTQSSRYLVKRTGEKVFLECVQDMDHENMFWYRQDPGLGLRLIYFSYDVKMKEKGDIPEGYSVSREKKERFSLILESASTNQTSMYLCASKDRDLVNQPQHFGDGTRLSIL.

By share of the sample, this clonotype is medium-sized. This rearrangement joins TRBV5-1 to TRBJ2-2; D might be TRBD2 (5 bases). CDR1 and CDR2 from the germline V gene are SGHRS and YFSETQ. The V gene lost 4 bases and the J gene lost 4 bases, with 11 bases spanning the gap. The CDR3 covers 14 residues. Here the CDR3 DNA reads TGCGCCAGCAGCCAATACCGGGGCACCGGGGAGCTGTTTTTT. Amino acid sequence: CASSQYRGTGELFF.

This clonotype was picked up many times. The chain couples TRBV28 to TRBJ2-7; D unresolved. The germline CDR1 and CDR2 sequences are MDHEN and SYDVKM. CDR3 length: 12 amino acids. V was pared by 3 bases and J by 8 bases, with 11 bases between. DNA of the CDR3: TGTGCCAGCAGTTTTTTTCGCCAGAAGCAGTACTTC. Protein product: CASSFFRQKQYF.

The CDR3 nucleotides read TGCGCCAGCAGCTCTGGGGGCTCGAGTCTAAAGTTCTTC. Its translation is CASSSGGSSLKFF. The V and J genes are TRBV5-1 and TRBJ2-1, with a weak D call TRBD1 (6 bases). The CDR3 sequence is 13 residues long. Trimming took 3 bases from V and 14 from J, leaving 18 bases between them. Germline CDR1 is SGHRS and CDR2 is YFSETQ.

This clonotype was seen many times. In DNA form, the CDR3 reads TGTGCCAGCAGCTTAGTTGAGGGGGCAGAACCCACTGAAGCTTTCTTT. Translation gives CASSLVEGAEPTEAFF. V gene TRBV11-2 combines with J gene TRBJ1-1; 7 bases line up with TRBD1. This CDR3 is built from 16 residues. V lost 1 base, J lost 4 bases, and 9 bases stayed unmatched. CDR1 and CDR2 from the germline V gene are SGHAT and FQNNGV.

This clonotype was detected many times. This rearrangement joins TRBV9 to TRBJ2-7; D might be TRBD1 or TRBD2, each matching 5 bases. The germline V and J ends were trimmed by 0 bases and 4 bases, with 14 bases remaining between them. The CDR3 covers 15 residues. Germline lookup yields CDR1 SGDLS and CDR2 YYNGEE. Written as DNA, the CDR3 is TGTGCCAGCAGCGTAGGAGGGACCAACGCTTACGAGCAGTACTTC. This sequence encodes CASSVGGTNAYEQYF.

This clonotype was detected many times. The rearrangement joins TRBV12-3 or TRBV12-4 to TRBJ2-5; D is unresolved. Trimming shortened V by 3 bases and J by 4 bases, and 15 bases separated the two germline ends. This CDR3 region has 15 residues. CDR3 protein: CASSFSLVKGETQYF. CDR3 DNA: TGTGCCAGCAGTTTTTCTTTGGTGAAGGGAGAGACCCAGTACTTC.

This clonotype was observed at least ten times. This rearrangement joins TRBV9 to TRBJ2-7, with D perhaps being TRBD1 or TRBD2 (6 bases each). Germline V gene lookup returns CDR1 SGDLS and CDR2 YYNGEE. This CDR3 contains 14 residues. Between the trimmed V and J ends, which lost 3 bases and 1 base, there was a span of 11 bases. The CDR3 loop reads CASSGGDISYEQYF. The CDR3 coding sequence is TGTGCCAGCAGCGGCGGGGACATTTCCTACGAGCAGTACTTC.

This clonotype was counted ten times or more. The chain carries TRBV13 and TRBJ2-3; D may be TRBD2 (6 bases). Per germline, CDR1 PRHDT and CDR2 FYEKMQ (reference sequence). This CDR3 is 15 amino acids long. With 5 bases removed from V and 2 bases from J, the gap between germline ends came to 14 bases. The CDR3 region is CASSPPDYFTDTQYF. Written as DNA, the CDR3 is TGTGCCAGCAGCCCGCCGGACTACTTCACAGATACGCAGTATTTT.

This clonotype was counted at least ten times. The rearrangement joins TRBV25-1 to TRBJ2-7; 8 nucleotides line up with TRBD1. CDR3 length: 13 amino acids. The V segment lost 3 bases and the J segment 6 bases; nucleotides outside the gene matches: 4. Germline V gene sequence: CDR1 MGHDK, CDR2 SYGVNS. CDR3 sequence: CASSETGVVEQYF. DNA of the CDR3: TGTGCCAGCAGTGAGACAGGGGTGGTCGAGCAGTACTTC.

This clonotype was detected ten times or more. The rearrangement uses TRBV5-1 and TRBJ2-7, with 10 bases lining up with TRBD1. Germline lookup yields CDR1 SGHRS and CDR2 YFSETQ. V trimming: 0 bases; J trimming: 7 bases; junction bases outside the gene matches: 7. This CDR3 spans 15 amino acids. CDR3 in DNA: TGCGCCAGCAGCTTGGAGGGACAGGGGTTTGGGGAGCAGTACTTC. Translation: CASSLEGQGFGEQYF.

This clonotype was detected only a few times. The chain couples TRBV12-3 or TRBV12-4 to TRBJ1-5, with D uncertain. The CDR3 has 13 residues. V lost 6 bases, J lost 7 bases, and 13 bases lay in between. The CDR3 nucleotides read TGTGCCAGCAGCTCTGGGGAGAAGCAGCCCCAGCATTTT. Its translation: CASSSGEKQPQHF.

This clonotype was seen repeatedly, ten times or more. This CDR3 is CASSDRGTGGTTYNEQFF. CDR3 DNA sequence: TGTGCCAGCAGTGATAGGGGGACAGGGGGCACAACCTACAATGAGCAGTTCTTC. The J gene is TRBJ2-1, the V gene TRBV27; 12 bases line up with TRBD1. V dropped 5 bases and J dropped 2; count of bases not matched to a gene: 10. The CDR3 runs to 18 residues. Per germline, CDR1 MNHEY and CDR2 SMNVEV (reference sequence).

The sample holds many counts of this clonotype. The CDR3 here is CASSTVGQGLYEQYF. CDR3 nucleotide sequence: TGTGCCAGCAGTACGGTGGGACAGGGTCTATACGAGCAGTACTTC. The V and J genes are TRBV27 and TRBJ2-7; TRBD1 agrees at 9 bases. CDR1 and CDR2 (germline): MNHEY, SMNVEV (reference sequence). The CDR3 sequence is 15 residues long. V was pared by 5 bases and J by 4 bases, with 9 bases of the junction left unmatched.

This clonotype has ten or more counts. This chain joins TRBV5-6 and TRBJ2-7; D not certain. The CDR3 loop spans 13 amino acids. The V gene lost 4 bases and the J gene lost 4 bases, with 12 bases spanning the gap. CDR1 SGHDT and CDR2 YYEEEE come from the germline V gene. CDR3 sequence reads: CASSTVLSYEQYF. The CDR3 DNA reads as TGTGCCAGCAGCACGGTTCTATCTTACGAGCAGTACTTC.

This clonotype was counted many times. One end of the junction does not line up with germline, which may come from a read error. The chain combines TRBV6-4 with TRBJ2-1; no clear D. The CDR3 extends over 14 amino acids. Germline values: CDR1 MRHNA, CDR2 SNTAGT. The CDR3, as DNA: TGTGCCAGCAGTTACTCCAGCTCCTACAATGAGCAGTTCTTC. Amino acids: CASSYSSSYNEQFF.

This clonotype has a count of ten or more. The chain carries TRBV7-3 and TRBJ2-5; D ambiguous. V was trimmed by 2 bases and J by 2 bases, leaving 6 bases between them. This CDR3 contains 13 residues. The germline CDR1 and CDR2 sequences are SGHTA and FQGTGA. CDR3 nucleotides: TGTGCCAGCAGCTTAGAAGTTCAAGAGACCCAGTACTTC. It encodes CASSLEVQETQYF.

This clonotype has a count of ten or more. V usage is TRBV7-9 and J usage is TRBJ2-1; D gene unclear. V was shortened by 5 bases and J by 0 bases, with 14 bases between the two germline ends. The CDR3 sequence is 16 residues long. Per the germline V gene, CDR1 is SEHNR and CDR2 is FQNEAQ (reference sequence). CDR3 sequence (DNA): TGTGCCAGCAGCAAAACTGCACAAAGCTCCTACAATGAGCAGTTCTTC. Encoded protein: CASSKTAQSSYNEQFF.

This clonotype was seen repeatedly, ten times or more. V is TRBV10-1 and J is TRBJ2-7, with 10 bases that match TRBD1. The germline V gene encodes CDR1 WNHNN and CDR2 SYGVQD (reference sequence). CDR3 length: 15 residues. With 8 bases clipped from V and 6 bases from J, the junction kept 13 bases outside the gene matches. The CDR3 bases are TGCGCCAGCGACAAACTAGACAGGGGGCGAACCGAGCAGTACTTC. Translation gives CASDKLDRGRTEQYF.

This clonotype was counted many times. The rearrangement joins TRBV5-1 to TRBJ2-7, with D hard to call. V lost 1 base and J lost 0, with 8 bases in between. From germline, CDR1 is SGHRS and CDR2 YFSETQ. The length of the CDR3 is 14 residues. The CDR3 protein is CASSLTSASYEQYF. CDR3 nucleotide sequence: TGCGCCAGCAGCTTGACATCTGCCTCCTACGAGCAGTACTTC. The whole variable domain, remainder taken from reference TRBV5-1 and TRBJ2-7, is KAGVTQTPRYLIKTRGQQVTLSCSPISGHRSVSWYQQTPGQGLQFLFEYFSETQRNKGNFPGRFSGRQFSNSRSEMNVSTLELGDSALYLCASSLTSASYEQYFGPGTRLTVT.

The chain combines TRBV7-2 with TRBJ2-3, with TRBD2 identical over 15 bases. V shed 5 bases and J 3 bases; nucleotides not matched to a gene: 3. The CDR3 covers 16 residues. CDR1 and CDR2 (germline): SGHTA, FQGNSA. CDR3 sequence (DNA): TGTGCCAGCAGCACGGGGACTAGCGGGGGGACAGATACGCAGTATTTT. Translated: CASSTGTSGGTDTQYF.

This clonotype was observed many times. This sequence joins TRBV12-3 or TRBV12-4 and TRBJ2-3; 14 bases line up with TRBD2. The CDR3 consists of 15 residues. J lost 9 bases, V lost 5 bases, and 7 bases had no gene match. CDR3 region: CASSPTSGGAGTQYF. The CDR3 nucleotides are TGTGCCAGCAGTCCGACTAGCGGGGGGGCGGGGACGCAGTATTTT.

This clonotype was detected only a few times. The chain recombines TRBV4-1 with TRBJ1-2; D might be TRBD1 (5 bases). Germline V gene sequence: CDR1 MGHRA, CDR2 YSYEKL. The CDR3 spans 15 residues. V was shortened by 0 bases and J by 3 bases, with 11 bases between the two germline ends. CDR3 amino acids: CASSQETGPYYGYTF. CDR3 nucleotide sequence: TGCGCCAGCAGCCAAGAAACAGGACCCTACTATGGCTACACCTTC.

This clonotype was counted at least ten times. This rearrangement joins TRBV5-1 to TRBJ2-1, with 9 bases fitting TRBD2. The CDR3 has 17 amino acids. Germline V gives CDR1 SGHRS, CDR2 YFSETQ. The junction had 14 bases not matched to a gene; V was cut back by 4 bases and J by 6 bases. In DNA form, the CDR3 reads TGCGCCAGCAGCACCCCTGAGGGTGCGGGGGGGCCCAATGAGCAGTTCTTC. It codes for CASSTPEGAGGPNEQFF.

At least ten counts were recorded for this clonotype. This rearrangement joins TRBV24-1 to TRBJ2-3, with unresolved D. CDR1 is KGHDR and CDR2 is SFDVKD in the germline V gene. The CDR3 totals 13 residues. V lost 0 bases and J lost 6, with 6 bases in between. The chain's CDR3 is CATSDLRADTQYF. CDR3 bases: TGTGCCACCAGTGATTTGCGGGCGGATACGCAGTATTTT.

This clonotype was picked up many times. The chain combines TRBV5-1 with TRBJ2-2, with D perhaps TRBD1 (6 bases). In germline, CDR1 is SGHRS, CDR2 YFSETQ. V lost 4 bases to trimming and J lost 2 bases, with 12 bases between them. The CDR3 has 15 residues. CDR3 coding DNA: TGCGCCAGCAGCCCCGGGACAACTAACACCGGGGAGCTGTTTTTT. This encodes CASSPGTTNTGELFF.